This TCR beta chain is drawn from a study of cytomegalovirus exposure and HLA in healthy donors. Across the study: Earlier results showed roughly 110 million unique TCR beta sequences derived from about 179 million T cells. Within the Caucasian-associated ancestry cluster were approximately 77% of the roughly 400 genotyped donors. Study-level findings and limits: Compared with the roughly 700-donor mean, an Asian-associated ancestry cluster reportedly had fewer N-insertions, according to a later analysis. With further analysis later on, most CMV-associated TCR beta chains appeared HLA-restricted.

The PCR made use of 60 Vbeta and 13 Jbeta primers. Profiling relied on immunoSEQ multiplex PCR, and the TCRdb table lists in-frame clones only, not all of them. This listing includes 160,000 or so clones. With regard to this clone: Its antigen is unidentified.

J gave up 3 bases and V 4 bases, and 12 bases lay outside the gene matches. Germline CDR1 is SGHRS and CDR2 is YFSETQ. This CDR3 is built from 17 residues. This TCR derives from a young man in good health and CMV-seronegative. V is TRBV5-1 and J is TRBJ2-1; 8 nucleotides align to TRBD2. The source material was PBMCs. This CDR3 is CASSREGLAALYNEQFF. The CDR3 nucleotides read TGCGCCAGCAGCCGGGAGGGCCTAGCGGCCCTCTACAATGAGCAGTTCTTC.